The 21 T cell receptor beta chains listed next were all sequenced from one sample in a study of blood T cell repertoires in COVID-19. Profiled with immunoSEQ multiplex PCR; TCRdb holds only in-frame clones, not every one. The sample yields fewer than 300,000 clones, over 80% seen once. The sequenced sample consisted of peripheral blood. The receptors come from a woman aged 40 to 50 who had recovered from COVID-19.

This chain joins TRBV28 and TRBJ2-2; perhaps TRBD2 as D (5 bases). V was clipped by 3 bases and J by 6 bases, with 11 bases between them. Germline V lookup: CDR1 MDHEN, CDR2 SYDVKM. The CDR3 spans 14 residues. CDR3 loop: CASSLGEGPGELFF. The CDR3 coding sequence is TGTGCCAGCAGTTTGGGAGAAGGTCCCGGGGAGCTGTTTTTT.

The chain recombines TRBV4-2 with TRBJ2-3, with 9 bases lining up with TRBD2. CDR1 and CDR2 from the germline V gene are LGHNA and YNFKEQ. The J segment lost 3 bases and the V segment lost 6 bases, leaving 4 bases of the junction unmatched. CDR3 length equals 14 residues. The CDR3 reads CASRTSGLTDTQYF. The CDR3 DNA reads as TGTGCCAGCAGGACTAGCGGACTAACAGATACGCAGTATTTT.

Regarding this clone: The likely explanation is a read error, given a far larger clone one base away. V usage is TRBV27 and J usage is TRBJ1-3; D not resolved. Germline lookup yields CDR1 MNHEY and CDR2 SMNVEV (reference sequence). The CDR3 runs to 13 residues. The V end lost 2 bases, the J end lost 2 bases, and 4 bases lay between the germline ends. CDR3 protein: CASSLIAGNTIYF. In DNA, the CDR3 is TGTGCCAGCAGTTTAATAGCTGGAAACACCATATATTTT.

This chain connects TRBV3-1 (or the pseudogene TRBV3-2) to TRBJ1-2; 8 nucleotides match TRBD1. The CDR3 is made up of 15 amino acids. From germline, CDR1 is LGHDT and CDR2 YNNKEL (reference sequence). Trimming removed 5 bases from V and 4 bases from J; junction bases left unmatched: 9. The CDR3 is CASSTQGANIYGYTF. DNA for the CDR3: TGTGCCAGCAGCACCCAGGGGGCAAATATCTATGGCTACACCTTC.

The CDR3, as DNA: TGTGCCAGCAGCGAGGGGGACAGCCCTAACTATGGCTACACCTTC. As protein: CASSEGDSPNYGYTF. V is TRBV9 and J is TRBJ1-2; 7 nucleotides match TRBD1. The CDR3 length is 15 residues. V lost 3 bases and J lost 0; bases outside the gene matches: 5. CDR1 is SGDLS, CDR2 YYNGEE, per germline.

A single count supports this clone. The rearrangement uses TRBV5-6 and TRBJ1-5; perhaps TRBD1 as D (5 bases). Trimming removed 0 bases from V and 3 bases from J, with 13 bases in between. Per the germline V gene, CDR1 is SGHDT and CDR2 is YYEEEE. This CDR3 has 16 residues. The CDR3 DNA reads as TGTGCCAGCAGCTTGGCCCGGGGGGGGTCCAATCAGCCCCAGCATTTT. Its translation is CASSLARGGSNQPQHF. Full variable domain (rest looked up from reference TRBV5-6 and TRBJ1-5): DAGVTQSPTHLIKTRGQQVTLRCSPKSGHDTVSWYQQALGQGPQFIFQYYEEEERQRGNFPDRFSGHQFPNYSSELNVNALLLGDSALYLCASSLARGGSNQPQHFGDGTRLSIL.

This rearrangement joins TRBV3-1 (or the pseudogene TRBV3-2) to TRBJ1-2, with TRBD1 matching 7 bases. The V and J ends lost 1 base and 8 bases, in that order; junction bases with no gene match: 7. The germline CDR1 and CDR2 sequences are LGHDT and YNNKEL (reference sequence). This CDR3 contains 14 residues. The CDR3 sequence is CASSQVTRGHGYTF. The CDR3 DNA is TGTGCCAGCAGCCAAGTTACTAGGGGGCACGGCTACACCTTC.

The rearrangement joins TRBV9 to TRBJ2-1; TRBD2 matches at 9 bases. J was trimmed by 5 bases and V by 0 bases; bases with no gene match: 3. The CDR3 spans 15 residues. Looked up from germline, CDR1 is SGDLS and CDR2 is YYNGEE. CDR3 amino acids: CASSVGGLAHNEQFF. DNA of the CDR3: TGTGCCAGCAGCGTAGGGGGACTAGCCCACAATGAGCAGTTCTTC.

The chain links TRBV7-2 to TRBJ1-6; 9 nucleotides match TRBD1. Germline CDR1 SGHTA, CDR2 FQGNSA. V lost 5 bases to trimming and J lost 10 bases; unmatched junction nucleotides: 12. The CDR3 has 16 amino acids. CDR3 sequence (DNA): TGTGCCAGCAGCCAGACCTCGGGACAGGGAAAATCACCCCTCCACTTT. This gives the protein CASSQTSGQGKSPLHF.

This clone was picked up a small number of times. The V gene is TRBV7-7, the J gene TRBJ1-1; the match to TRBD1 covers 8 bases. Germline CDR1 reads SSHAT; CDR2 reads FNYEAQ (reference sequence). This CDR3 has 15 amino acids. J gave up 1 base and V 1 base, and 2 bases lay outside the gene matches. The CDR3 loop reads CASSLETGANTEAFF. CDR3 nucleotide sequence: TGTGCCAGCAGCTTAGAGACAGGGGCGAACACTGAAGCTTTCTTT.

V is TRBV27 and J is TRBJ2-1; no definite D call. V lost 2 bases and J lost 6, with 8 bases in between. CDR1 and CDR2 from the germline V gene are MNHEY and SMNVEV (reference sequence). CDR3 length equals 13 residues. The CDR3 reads CASSLSAGNEQFF. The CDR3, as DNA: TGTGCCAGCAGTTTAAGCGCTGGCAATGAGCAGTTCTTC.

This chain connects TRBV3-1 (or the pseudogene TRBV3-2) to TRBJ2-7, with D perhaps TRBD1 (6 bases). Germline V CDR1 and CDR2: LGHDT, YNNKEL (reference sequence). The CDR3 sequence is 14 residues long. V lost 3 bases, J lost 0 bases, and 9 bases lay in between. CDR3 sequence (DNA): TGTGCCAGCAGCCAGACAGGTGTCTCCTACGAGCAGTACTTC. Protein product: CASSQTGVSYEQYF.

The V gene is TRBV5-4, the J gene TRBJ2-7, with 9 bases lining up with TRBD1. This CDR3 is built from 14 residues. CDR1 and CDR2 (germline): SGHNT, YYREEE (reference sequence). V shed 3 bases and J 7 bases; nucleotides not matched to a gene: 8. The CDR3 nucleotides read TGTGCCAGCAGCTCCGGGACAGGGTTTAGTGAGCAGTACTTC. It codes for CASSSGTGFSEQYF.

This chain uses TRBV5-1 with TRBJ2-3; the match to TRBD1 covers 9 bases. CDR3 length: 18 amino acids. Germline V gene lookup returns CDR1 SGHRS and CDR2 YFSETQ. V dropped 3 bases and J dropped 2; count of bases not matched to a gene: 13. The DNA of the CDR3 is TGCGCCAGCAGCTCTGGGGGCCTGACAGGGGGTGTCACAGATACGCAGTATTTT. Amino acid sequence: CASSSGGLTGGVTDTQYF.

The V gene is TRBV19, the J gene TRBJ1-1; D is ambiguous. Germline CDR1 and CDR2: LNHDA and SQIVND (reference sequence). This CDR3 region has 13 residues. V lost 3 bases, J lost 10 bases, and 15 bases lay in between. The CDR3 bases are TGTGCCAGTAGTATCAACCCCCTCCAGGTAGCTTTCTTT. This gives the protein CASSINPLQVAFF.

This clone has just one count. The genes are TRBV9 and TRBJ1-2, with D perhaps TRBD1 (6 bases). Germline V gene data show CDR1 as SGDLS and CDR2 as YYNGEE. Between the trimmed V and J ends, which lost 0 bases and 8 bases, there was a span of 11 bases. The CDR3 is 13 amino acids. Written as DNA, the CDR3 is TGTGCCAGCAGCGTAGCTCAGGGGTTGGGCTACACCTTC. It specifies CASSVAQGLGYTF.

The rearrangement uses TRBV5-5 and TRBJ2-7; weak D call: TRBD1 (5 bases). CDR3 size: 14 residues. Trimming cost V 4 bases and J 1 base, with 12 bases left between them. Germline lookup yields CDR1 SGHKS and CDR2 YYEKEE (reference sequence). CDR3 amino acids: CASSPLTVSYEQYF. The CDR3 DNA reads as TGTGCCAGCAGCCCACTGACAGTTTCCTACGAGCAGTACTTC.

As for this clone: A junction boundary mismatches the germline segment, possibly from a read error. CDR3 DNA sequence: TGTGCCAGCAGCCGCCAGACAGGGACTCTTACGTTC. Protein sequence: CASSRQTGTLTF. The gene calls are TRBV7-2 and TRBJ2-7; TRBD1 might be the D (7 bases). The CDR3 consists of 12 residues. Germline loops: CDR1 SGHTA, CDR2 FQGNSA.

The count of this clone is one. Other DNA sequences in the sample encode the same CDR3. CDR3 amino acids: CASSVAGLAGRAEQYF. Here the CDR3 DNA reads TGTGCCAGCAGCGTAGCGGGATTAGCGGGTCGCGCCGAGCAGTACTTC. V usage is TRBV9 and J usage is TRBJ2-7, with 7 bases identical to TRBD2. Trimming removed 0 bases from V and 6 bases from J; junction bases left unmatched: 12. Germline values: CDR1 SGDLS, CDR2 YYNGEE. The CDR3 is 16 amino acids.

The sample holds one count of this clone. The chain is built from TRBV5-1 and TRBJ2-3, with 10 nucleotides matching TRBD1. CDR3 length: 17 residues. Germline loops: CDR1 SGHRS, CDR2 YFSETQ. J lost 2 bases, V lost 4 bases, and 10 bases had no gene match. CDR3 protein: CASSPRTGGDYTDTQYF. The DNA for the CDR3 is TGCGCCAGCAGCCCGAGGACAGGGGGGGATTACACAGATACGCAGTATTTT.

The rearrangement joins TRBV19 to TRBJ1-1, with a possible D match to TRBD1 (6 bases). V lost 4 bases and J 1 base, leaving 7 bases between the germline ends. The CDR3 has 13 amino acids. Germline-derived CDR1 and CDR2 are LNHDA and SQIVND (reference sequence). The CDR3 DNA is TGTGCCAGTAGTACCAGGGGGAACACTGAAGCTTTCTTT. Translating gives CASSTRGNTEAFF.